Shown below are 8 T cell receptor beta chains from a single sample sequenced in a study of post-analysis software for immune sequencing data. Study outcomes and limitations: Relative to controls, patients had 4 or 5 TRBV segments at higher frequency, with TRBV5-6, TRBV5-1 and TRBV20-1 among these.

cDNA libraries for TCR beta contained unique molecular identifiers. Each CDR3 protein is one row after TCRdb ran MiXCR on the PCR reads. Found here are roughly 700,000 distinct CDR3 sequences, roughly 27% of them singletons; the top ten hold more than 0.45%. No antigen is known for these receptors. Material: blood. The receptors derive from a girl aged 5 to 17 with multiple sclerosis.

Concerning this clonotype: One end of the junction is discordant with germline, which a read error may explain. V is TRBV25-1 and J is TRBJ2-4; D perhaps matches TRBD2 (5 bases). The CDR3 is 15 amino acids. Looked up from germline, CDR1 is MGHDK and CDR2 is SYGVNS. DNA of the CDR3: TGTACCAGCAGTAGTCGGGGTGGTAATAAAAACATCCAGTACTTC. Translated: CTSSSRGGNKNIQYF.

The chain carries TRBV20-1 and TRBJ1-2; possibly TRBD1 for D (5 bases). CDR1 is DFQATT, CDR2 SNEGSKA, per germline (reference sequence). Trimming took off 6 bases at V and 6 bases at J, with 11 bases between the two ends. This CDR3 is built from 11 residues. The CDR3 DNA sequence: TGCAGTGCACACGGGGACCATGGCTACACCTTC. Amino acid sequence: CSAHGDHGYTF.

This clonotype has only one observation. The rearrangement uses TRBV28 and TRBJ1-5; D uncertain. The CDR3 spans 13 residues. Trimming removed 6 bases from V and 0 bases from J, with 6 bases in between. Germline V lookup: CDR1 MDHEN, CDR2 SYDVKM. CDR3 nucleotide sequence: TGTGCCAGCAGGTCGGTTAGCAATCAGCCCCAGCATTTT. Translating gives CASRSVSNQPQHF.

The rearrangement links TRBV10-1 to TRBJ2-1; D perhaps matches TRBD2 (6 bases). Between the trimmed V and J ends, which lost 4 bases and 9 bases, there was a span of 22 bases. The CDR3 is 16 amino acids. CDR1 WNHNN and CDR2 SYGVQD come from the germline V gene (reference sequence). CDR3 bases: TGCGCCAGCAGTGCATCCCGGGACCCCCTGCGGGGTGAGCAGTTCTTC. It specifies CASSASRDPLRGEQFF.

This clonotype was seen a few times. The chain is built from TRBV5-6 and TRBJ2-7; TRBD1 aligns across 7 bases. CDR1 is SGHDT, CDR2 YYEEEE, per germline. The CDR3 runs 15 residues. J lost 3 bases, V lost 5 bases, and 11 bases had no gene match. The CDR3 nucleotides are TGTGCCAGCAGACTTATGGGGACAGCGTTCTACGAGCAGTACTTC. Amino acid sequence: CASRLMGTAFYEQYF.

This clonotype was picked up many times. The chain is built from TRBV20-1 and TRBJ2-7, with D hard to call. Trimming took off 6 bases at V and 2 bases at J, with 23 bases between the two ends. The CDR3 contains 16 residues. Germline V lookup: CDR1 DFQATT, CDR2 SNEGSKA (reference sequence). In nucleotides, the CDR3 is TGCAGTGCAAATATCCTCTTCGAGACAAGAGCCTACGAGCAGTACTTC. It is translated as CSANILFETRAYEQYF.

This clonotype was counted a few times. The rearrangement links TRBV7-2 to TRBJ2-1, with TRBD2 matching 12 bases. Germline CDR1 reads SGHTA; CDR2 reads FQGNSA. The junction had 14 bases not matched to a gene; V was cut back by 5 bases and J by 9 bases. This CDR3 spans 17 amino acids. The CDR3 DNA reads as TGTGCCAGCAGCCCGTTCCCGCTAGCGGGGGGGCCGGGTGAGCAGTTCTTC. Its protein product is CASSPFPLAGGPGEQFF.

This clonotype has more than one count but fewer than ten. The chain combines TRBV5-1 with TRBJ2-7; 10 positions agree with TRBD2. This CDR3 comprises 16 residues. Germline values: CDR1 SGHRS, CDR2 YFSETQ. V gave up 5 bases and J gave up 7 bases; unmatched junction bases: 15. CDR3 DNA sequence: TGCGCCAGCAGACAGGAATCACTAGCGGGACCACGTGAGCAGTACTTC. This translates into CASRQESLAGPREQYF.